The sequence of this T cell receptor beta chain was determined in a study of blood T cell repertoires in COVID-19. Sequencing was performed with immunoSEQ multiplex PCR; in TCRdb, only in-frame clones are kept and a portion is missing. Here the sample spans under 300,000 clones, around nine tenths being singletons. V was cut by 5 bases and J by 2 bases, with 16 bases left in between. This CDR3 is 15 amino acids long. CDR1 and CDR2 (germline): SGHVS, FQNEAQ. The sample consisted of peripheral blood. This chain connects TRBV7-8 to TRBJ2-7; possible D gene TRBD1, 7 bases. The TCR was taken from a middle-aged woman who had recovered from COVID-19. CDR3 in amino acids: CASSARQGGAYEQYF. As DNA, the CDR3 is TGTGCCAGCAGCGCTCGACAGGGAGGCGCCTACGAGCAGTACTTC.